The 8 T cell receptor beta chains presented below share a single source sample, sequenced in a study of T-cell reconstitution after alpha-beta-depleted transplantation in children. A library of TCRbeta sequences, prepared with unique molecular identifiers, was generated. One entry per CDR3 protein results from TCRdb running MiXCR on the PCR reads. Of a few hundred thousand distinct CDR3 sequences in the sample, 10% to 15% were seen once. The starting material was PBMCs, mostly from graft donor cells, obtained 360 days after TCRalphabeta/CD19-depleted stem cell transplant. The receptors were sampled from a male patient aged 10 to 17 who had a stem cell transplant for acute myeloid leukemia, so the T cells may come from the graft donor.

This clonotype was recorded at least ten times. The chain joins TRBV11-2 to TRBJ2-7, with D unresolved. The germline V gene encodes CDR1 SGHAT and CDR2 FQNNGV. The CDR3 consists of 12 residues. V was clipped by 5 bases and J by 5 bases, with 10 bases between them. The CDR3: CASSQLPHEQYV. CDR3 nucleotides: TGTGCCAGCAGCCAACTACCCCACGAGCAGTACGTC.

This clonotype was picked up one time. This rearrangement joins TRBV5-1 to TRBJ2-7; 8 positions agree with TRBD2. This CDR3 comprises 18 residues. Germline V lookup: CDR1 SGHRS, CDR2 YFSETQ. Trimming took 0 bases from V and 5 from J; bases not matched to a gene: 16. CDR3 DNA: TGCGCCAGCAGCTTGGGGTGGAGGATCGGGAGGGCCGTCAACGAGCAGTACTTC. Encoded protein: CASSLGWRIGRAVNEQYF.

The J gene is TRBJ2-3, the V gene TRBV4-2; D is ambiguous. V lost 0 bases to trimming and J lost 2 bases, with 9 bases between them. CDR1 LGHNA and CDR2 YNFKEQ come from the germline V gene. The CDR3 loop spans 15 amino acids. The DNA of the CDR3 is TGTGCCAGCAGCCAAGATCGAGCTAACACAGATACGCAGTATTTT. Translated, it gives CASSQDRANTDTQYF.

V and J are TRBV7-9 and TRBJ2-1, with 7 bases lining up with TRBD2. There are 13 residues in the CDR3. Trimming cost V 11 bases and J 4 bases; bases outside gene matches: 8. Germline-derived CDR1 and CDR2 are SEHNR and FQNEAQ (reference sequence). In DNA form, the CDR3 reads TGTGCCTCCCCGGGACTATCTTACAATGAGCAGTTCTTC. Translated: CASPGLSYNEQFF.

This clonotype was seen repeatedly, ten times or more. The gene calls are TRBV4-2 and TRBJ2-7, with 7 bases aligning to TRBD2. The V and J ends lost 0 bases and 4 bases, in that order; junction bases with no gene match: 24. The CDR3 runs 21 residues. The germline V gene has CDR1 LGHNA and CDR2 YNFKEQ. The DNA of the CDR3 is TGTGCCAGCAGCCAAGATCCCGGAGGGAGAATTCGGGAGGCTGGGGTATACGAGCAGTACTTC. Translating it yields CASSQDPGGRIREAGVYEQYF.

V gene TRBV20-1 combines with J gene TRBJ1-6, with D uncertain. Germline CDR1 reads DFQATT; CDR2 reads SNEGSKA (reference sequence). The CDR3 spans 15 residues. The germline V and J ends were trimmed by 0 bases and 3 bases, with 9 bases remaining between them. In DNA, the CDR3 is TGCAGTGCTAGAGATCGGGGATTCTATAATTCACCCCTCCACTTT. It codes for CSARDRGFYNSPLHF.

This clonotype occurred a few times. The chain is built from TRBV27 and TRBJ2-3; unclear D gene. Germline V gene lookup returns CDR1 MNHEY and CDR2 SMNVEV (reference sequence). V lost 3 bases to trimming and J lost 2 bases, with 9 bases between them. The CDR3 contains 14 residues. DNA of the CDR3: TGTGCCAGCAGTTTTCTCTTCAACACAGATACGCAGTATTTT. This gives the protein CASSFLFNTDTQYF.

This clonotype has only a few counts. The rearrangement uses TRBV11-2 and TRBJ2-3, with 7 positions matching TRBD2. V gave up 5 bases and J gave up 0 bases; unmatched junction bases: 17. This CDR3 has 19 amino acids. CDR1 is SGHAT and CDR2 is FQNNGV in the germline V gene. The CDR3 spells CASSHRDYPSFFSTDTQYF. The CDR3 DNA reads as TGTGCCAGCAGCCATCGGGACTACCCTTCCTTCTTTAGCACAGATACGCAGTATTTT.